These T cell receptor beta chains were read from a single sample in a study of CXCR3-negative and CXCR3-positive naive CD8 T cells. TCRdb reanalyzed the 5' RACE reads, giving one entry per CDR3 protein sequence and no DNA. This table lists 150,000 to 170,000 distinct CDR3 sequences. Sequenced input: naive CXCR3+ CD8+ T cells from blood. These receptors originate from a human donor in good health. Some clones in this sample may be carry-over from other donors' samples. CDR3s include the opening cysteine and the closing phenylalanine or tryptophan. Fields, in order: V gene, J gene, CDR3 protein.

>TRBV5-6|TRBJ1-2
CASSLVSRFGGYTF
>TRBV28|TRBJ2-7
CASSRDGQGGIYEQYF
>TRBV7-6|TRBJ2-1
CASSLASFSDEQFF
>TRBV6-1|TRBJ2-1
CASSDQVLNEQFF
>TRBV12-3/TRBV12-4|TRBJ1-4
CASSLPNEKLFF
>TRBV5-1|TRBJ2-2
CASSLAVGDSSNTGELFF
>TRBV7-9|TRBJ1-1
CASSLGWSDRAMNTEAFF
>TRBV14|TRBJ2-1
CASSQVGIYNEQFF
>TRBV14|TRBJ2-7
CASSQVGQLRNEQYF
>TRBV12-3/TRBV12-4|TRBJ1-2
CASSDGNYGYTF
>TRBV28|TRBJ2-1
CASRPLSGVSSYNEQFF
>TRBV29-1|TRBJ2-7
CSVEGGISGSYEQYF